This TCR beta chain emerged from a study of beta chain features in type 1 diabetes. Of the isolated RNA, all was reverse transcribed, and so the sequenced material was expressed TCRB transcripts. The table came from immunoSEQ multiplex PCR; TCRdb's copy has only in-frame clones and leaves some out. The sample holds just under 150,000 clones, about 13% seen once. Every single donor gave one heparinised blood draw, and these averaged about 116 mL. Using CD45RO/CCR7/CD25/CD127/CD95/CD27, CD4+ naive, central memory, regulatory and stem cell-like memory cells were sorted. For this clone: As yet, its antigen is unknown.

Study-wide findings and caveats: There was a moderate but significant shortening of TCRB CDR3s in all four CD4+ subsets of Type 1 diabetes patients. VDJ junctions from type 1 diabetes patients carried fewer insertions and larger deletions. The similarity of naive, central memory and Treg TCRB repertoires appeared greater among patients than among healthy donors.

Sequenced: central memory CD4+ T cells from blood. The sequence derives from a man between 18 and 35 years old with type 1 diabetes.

The CDR3 protein is CASNRGESSYEQYF. The CDR3 nucleotides read TGTGCCAGCAATCGGGGGGAGAGCTCCTACGAGCAGTACTTC. The chain is built from TRBV6-5 and TRBJ2-7; 7 nucleotides line up with TRBD2. There are 14 residues in the CDR3. The ends lost 7 bases at V and 0 bases at J; junction bases unmatched: 6. CDR1 and CDR2 from the germline V gene are MNHEY and SVGAGI.